A selection of T cell receptor beta chains follows, all from one sample in a study of blood T cell repertoires in COVID-19. Libraries were prepared by immunoSEQ multiplex PCR; TCRdb keeps only in-frame clonotypes and omits some of them. The table includes hundreds of thousands of clones, 85% to 90% detected once. Material: peripheral blood. Receptors were obtained from a man aged 65 to 85 with acute or convalescent COVID-19. CDR3s include the opening cysteine and the closing phenylalanine or tryptophan. D genes are given only for firm matches. Only some rows state a clone size, as once, few, many or a class for expanded clones.

. TRBJ2-1 . TRBV6-6 TGTGCCAGCAGAATCGACAATGAGCAGTTCTTC CASRIDNEQFF
. TRBJ2-2 TRBD2 TRBV5-4 TGTGCCAGCAGCGGACCCCTGGGGGGGAGGTCGGTACGGACCGGGGAGCTGTTTTTT CASSGPLGGRSVRTGELFF
. TRBJ2-1 TRBD1 TRBV29-1 TGCAGCGTTAGGGGACAGGGGGCTAATGAGCAGTTCTTC CSVRGQGANEQFF
. TRBJ2-1 . TRBV6-6 TGTGCCAGCAGTCAAGACCGGAGCTCCTACAATGAGCAGTTCTTC CASSQDRSSYNEQFF
. TRBJ1-1 TRBD1 TRBV28 TGTGCCAGCAGTTCGACAGGGGAAGGCACTGAAGCTTTCTTT CASSSTGEGTEAFF
. TRBJ2-1 . TRBV7-2 TGTGCCAGCAGCCCCTACTCCTACAATGAGCAGTTCTTC CASSPYSYNEQFF
few TRBJ1-2 . TRBV24-1 TGTGCCACCAGTGGCCAGGGCTATGGCTACACCTTC CATSGQGYGYTF
. TRBJ2-7 . TRBV7-9 TGTGCCAGCAGCTCGGCCGGGCGGGGAGAGCAGTACTTC CASSSAGRGEQYF
. TRBJ2-3 TRBD2 TRBV4-3 TGCGCCAGCAGCCAAGATTGGCTAGCGGGAGCGTCTGGTTACACAGATACGCAGTATTTT CASSQDWLAGASGYTDTQYF
. TRBJ1-1 TRBD1 TRBV5-1 TGCGCCAGCACCCTGTCGCTGACAGGGGGGACTGAAGCTTTCTTT CASTLSLTGGTEAFF
. TRBJ2-2 . TRBV29-1 TGCAGCGTTGAAGAGGTCCCCGGGGGGGAGCTGTTTTTT CSVEEVPGGELFF